Listed below are T cell receptor beta chains from one sample, sequenced in a study of blood T cell dynamics during melanoma immunotherapy. The assay was immunoSEQ multiplex PCR, and TCRdb's table has in-frame clones only and misses some. Of around 12,000 clones listed, around 91% were seen once; the top ten hold around 0.19%. The specimen was effector memory CD8+ T cells from blood, collected from a patient treated with checkpoint blockade. Receptors were obtained from a human donor with melanoma. Both conserved end residues are trimmed from each CDR3. The D gene is left open where the match is weak. Only some rows state a clone size, as once, few, many or a class for expanded clones.

D gene: -
clone size: once
J gene: TRBJ1-4
V gene: TRBV29-1
CDR3 protein: SAEGTNEKLF

D gene: -
clone size: once
J gene: TRBJ1-1
V gene: TRBV7-9
CDR3 protein: ASSLADFYAF

D gene: -
clone size: -
J gene: TRBJ2-6
V gene: TRBV7-6
CDR3 protein: ASSPRTGANVLT

D gene: -
clone size: -
J gene: TRBJ2-7
V gene: TRBV5-8
CDR3 protein: ASSPTRESSYEQY

D gene: -
clone size: -
J gene: TRBJ2-7
V gene: TRBV19
CDR3 protein: ASSSIYRDGSYEQY

D gene: -
clone size: -
J gene: TRBJ1-1
V gene: TRBV7-3
CDR3 protein: ASSLGLGAEAF

D gene: -
clone size: -
J gene: TRBJ2-3
V gene: TRBV11-2
CDR3 protein: ASVEEYTDTQY

D gene: TRBD2
clone size: -
J gene: TRBJ2-1
V gene: TRBV7-9
CDR3 protein: ASSSGLAILRNEQF

D gene: -
clone size: -
J gene: TRBJ1-4
V gene: TRBV25-1
CDR3 protein: ASSSRLEIEKLF

D gene: -
clone size: -
J gene: TRBJ2-1
V gene: TRBV25-1
CDR3 protein: ASSESAVGMGNEQF

D gene: -
clone size: once
J gene: TRBJ2-2
V gene: TRBV7-6
CDR3 protein: ASSGRGVNPGELF

D gene: -
clone size: -
J gene: TRBJ2-5
V gene: TRBV11-1
CDR3 protein: ASSPGRNQETQY

D gene: -
clone size: -
J gene: TRBJ1-1
V gene: TRBV27
CDR3 protein: ASSPPGPPRDTEAF

D gene: TRBD2
clone size: -
J gene: TRBJ2-7
V gene: TRBV4-2
CDR3 protein: ASSQSLAGAYEQY

D gene: -
clone size: -
J gene: TRBJ1-5
V gene: TRBV15
CDR3 protein: ATSRDKNSNQPQH

D gene: -
clone size: -
J gene: TRBJ1-1
V gene: TRBV9
CDR3 protein: ASSEGGNTEAF

D gene: -
clone size: -
J gene: TRBJ1-1
V gene: TRBV7-9
CDR3 protein: ASSLQGFPAF

D gene: TRBD1
clone size: -
J gene: TRBJ1-2
V gene: TRBV5-1
CDR3 protein: ASSFVTGIAYGYT

D gene: TRBD2
clone size: -
J gene: TRBJ2-5
V gene: TRBV29-1
CDR3 protein: SASGRGETQY

D gene: TRBD1
clone size: -
J gene: TRBJ1-2
V gene: TRBV11-2
CDR3 protein: ASSLSRTGAYGYT

D gene: TRBD2
clone size: once
J gene: TRBJ2-1
V gene: TRBV7-6
CDR3 protein: ASSWSAGGPHNEQF

D gene: TRBD1
clone size: -
J gene: TRBJ1-5
V gene: TRBV7-9
CDR3 protein: ASSAQGADNQPQH

D gene: TRBD2
clone size: -
J gene: TRBJ2-7
V gene: TRBV4-1
CDR3 protein: ASSQKPGLAGGSYEQY

D gene: -
clone size: -
J gene: TRBJ1-2
V gene: TRBV18
CDR3 protein: ASSPETALNYGYT

D gene: TRBD1
clone size: -
J gene: TRBJ1-1
V gene: TRBV19
CDR3 protein: ASSPRYLTGRTEAF

D gene: -
clone size: -
J gene: TRBJ2-6
V gene: TRBV19
CDR3 protein: ASSISPGPNLVGANVLT

D gene: -
clone size: -
J gene: TRBJ1-1
V gene: TRBV28
CDR3 protein: ASSPDRETTEAF

D gene: -
clone size: -
J gene: TRBJ1-1
V gene: TRBV19
CDR3 protein: ASSTRGGWTEAF

D gene: TRBD1
clone size: -
J gene: TRBJ2-7
V gene: TRBV27
CDR3 protein: ASSLFGDRAYSYEQY

D gene: -
clone size: -
J gene: TRBJ2-3
V gene: TRBV27
CDR3 protein: ASLSRRGNDTQY